This entry lists 2 T cell receptor beta chains sequenced from one sample in a study of blood T cell repertoires in COVID-19. Sequenced by immunoSEQ multiplex PCR; TCRdb stores in-frame clones only, minus some. The table has about 240,000 clones, around nine tenths seen once. What was sequenced was peripheral blood. The receptor source for this set is a woman in her 70s with active or convalescent COVID-19.

J is TRBJ2-1 and V is TRBV7-8, with a tentative D call TRBD2 (5 bases). The germline CDR1 and CDR2 sequences are SGHVS and FQNEAQ. The CDR3 extends over 14 amino acids. Trimming left V 1 base short and J 4 bases short, with 8 bases between. CDR3 sequence reads: CASSLVRDYNEQFF. CDR3 nucleotides: TGTGCCAGCAGCTTAGTCCGGGATTACAATGAGCAGTTCTTC.

J is TRBJ2-1 and V is TRBV29-1, with a possible D match to TRBD1 (5 bases). From germline, CDR1 is SQVTM and CDR2 ANQGSEA. The V gene lost 3 bases and the J gene lost 6 bases, with 21 bases spanning the gap. CDR3 size: 16 residues. The CDR3 region has the DNA TGCAGCGTTGACTTCCCTACAGGTCCCTCTAGCAATGAGCAGTTCTTC. It specifies CSVDFPTGPSSNEQFF.